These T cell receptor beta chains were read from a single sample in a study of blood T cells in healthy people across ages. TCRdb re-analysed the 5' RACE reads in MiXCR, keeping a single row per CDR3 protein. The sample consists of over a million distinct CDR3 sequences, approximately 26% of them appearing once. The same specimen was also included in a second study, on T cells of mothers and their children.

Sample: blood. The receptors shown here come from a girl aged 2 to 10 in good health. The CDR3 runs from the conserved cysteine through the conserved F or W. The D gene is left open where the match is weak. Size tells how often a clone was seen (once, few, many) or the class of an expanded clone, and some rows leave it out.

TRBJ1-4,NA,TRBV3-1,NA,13,CASSAGPNEKLFF,TGTGCCAGCAGCGCCGGACCTAATGAAAAACTGTTTTTT
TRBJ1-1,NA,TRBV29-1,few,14,CSAEPRLSNTEAFF,TGCAGCGCCGAGCCGCGATTGTCGAACACTGAAGCTTTCTTT
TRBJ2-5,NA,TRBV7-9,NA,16,CASSHPRASLQETQYF,TGTGCCAGCAGCCACCCCAGGGCTTCCCTCCAAGAGACCCAGTACTTC
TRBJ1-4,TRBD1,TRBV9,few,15,CASSASGTANEKLFF,TGTGCCAGCAGTGCCTCCGGGACAGCTAATGAAAAACTGTTTTTT
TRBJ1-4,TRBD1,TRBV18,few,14,CASSPTGAGEKLFF,TGTGCCAGCTCACCGACAGGGGCTGGTGAAAAACTGTTTTTT
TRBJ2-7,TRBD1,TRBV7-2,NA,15,CASSLSGTGVYEQYF,TGTGCCAGCAGCCTATCCGGGACAGGGGTCTACGAGCAGTACTTC
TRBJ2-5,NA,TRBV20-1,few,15,CSARGHSEGQETQYF,TGCAGTGCCCGAGGCCACAGCGAAGGCCAAGAGACCCAGTACTTC
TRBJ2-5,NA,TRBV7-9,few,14,CASSLGYRAETQYF,TGTGCCAGCAGCTTGGGATACAGGGCCGAGACCCAGTACTTC
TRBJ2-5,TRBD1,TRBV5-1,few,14,CASSGTGGEETQYF,TGCGCCAGCAGCGGGACAGGGGGGGAAGAGACCCAGTACTTC
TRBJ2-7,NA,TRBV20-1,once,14,CSARLGGITFEQYF,TGCAGTGCTAGGCTTGGGGGGATTACTTTTGAGCAGTACTTC
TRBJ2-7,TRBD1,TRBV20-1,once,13,CSARTRDSDEQYF,TGCAGTGCTAGGACCCGGGACAGTGACGAGCAGTACTTC
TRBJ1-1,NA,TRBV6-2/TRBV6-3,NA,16,CASSERRREGGTEAFF,TGTGCCAGCAGCGAGCGCAGGAGGGAAGGCGGCACTGAAGCTTTCTTT
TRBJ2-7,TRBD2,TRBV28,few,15,CASSPQAGASYEQYF,TGTGCCAGCAGTCCCCAAGCGGGAGCCTCCTACGAGCAGTACTTC
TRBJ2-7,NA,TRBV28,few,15,CASSSNGDIHYEQYF,TGTGCCAGCAGTTCGAATGGGGACATACACTACGAGCAGTACTTC
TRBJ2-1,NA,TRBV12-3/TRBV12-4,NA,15,CASSFWGDTYNEQFF,TGTGCCAGCAGTTTTTGGGGGGACACATACAATGAGCAGTTCTTC
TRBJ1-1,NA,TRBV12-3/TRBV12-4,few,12,CASTLYPSEAFF,TGTGCCAGCACTCTTTACCCGAGCGAAGCTTTCTTT
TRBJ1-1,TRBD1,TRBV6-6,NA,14,CASGTLRGDTEAFF,TGTGCCAGCGGGACCCTCAGGGGGGACACTGAAGCTTTCTTT
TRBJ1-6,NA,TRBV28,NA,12,CATSWGGSPLHF,TGTGCCACTAGCTGGGGAGGTTCACCCCTCCACTTT
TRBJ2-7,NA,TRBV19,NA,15,CASSIGGLADYEQYF,TGTGCCAGTAGTATAGGGGGGCTGGCAGATTACGAGCAGTACTTC
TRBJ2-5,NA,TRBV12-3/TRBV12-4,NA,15,CASSWKGVIRETQYF,TGTGCCAGCAGTTGGAAGGGGGTGATCAGAGAGACCCAGTACTTC
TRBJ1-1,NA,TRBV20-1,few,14,CSARDWKGSTEAFF,TGCAGTGCTAGAGATTGGAAGGGAAGCACTGAAGCTTTCTTT
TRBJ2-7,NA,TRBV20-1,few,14,CSARPQDSSYEQYF,TGCAGTGCTAGGCCCCAAGACTCCTCCTACGAGCAGTACTTC
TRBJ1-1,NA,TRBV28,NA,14,CASSPRTRKSEAFF,TGTGCCAGCAGCCCTAGGACACGAAAAAGTGAAGCTTTCTTT
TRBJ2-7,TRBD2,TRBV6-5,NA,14,CASSCLGGDYEQYF,TGTGCCAGCAGTTGTCTTGGGGGGGACTACGAGCAGTACTTC
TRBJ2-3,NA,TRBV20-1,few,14,CSAPQRDFTDTQYF,TGCAGTGCCCCCCAACGGGACTTCACAGATACGCAGTATTTT
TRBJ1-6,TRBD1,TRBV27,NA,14,CASRPTGAGSPLHF,TGTGCCAGCAGGCCGACAGGGGCGGGCTCACCCCTCCACTTT
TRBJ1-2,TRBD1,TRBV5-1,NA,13,CASSIQGDYGYTF,TGCGCCAGCAGCATACAGGGGGACTATGGCTACACCTTC
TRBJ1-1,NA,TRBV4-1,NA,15,CASSQDRVRGTEAFF,TGCGCCAGCAGCCAAGATCGCGTAAGGGGGACTGAAGCTTTCTTT
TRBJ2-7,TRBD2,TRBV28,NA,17,CASSLPGLAGDSYEQYF,TGTGCCAGCAGTTTACCTGGACTAGCGGGGGACTCCTACGAGCAGTACTTC
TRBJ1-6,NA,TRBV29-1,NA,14,CSVREESYNSPLHF,TGCAGCGTTAGGGAGGAATCCTATAATTCACCCCTCCACTTT
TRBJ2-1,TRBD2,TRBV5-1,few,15,CASSLGLATYNEQFF,TGTGCCAGCAGTCTTGGACTAGCGACCTACAATGAGCAGTTCTTC
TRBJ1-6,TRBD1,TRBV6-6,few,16,CASSYGRDRRISPLHF,TGTGCCAGCAGTTACGGCCGGGACAGGAGGATCTCACCCCTCCACTTT
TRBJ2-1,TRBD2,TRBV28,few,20,CASSDALAAWERGIQDEQFF,TGTGCCAGCAGCGACGCGCTAGCGGCGTGGGAGAGGGGAATCCAGGATGAGCAGTTCTTC
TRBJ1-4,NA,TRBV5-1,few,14,CASSQGSTNEKLFF,TGCGCCAGCAGCCAGGGGTCGACTAATGAAAAACTGTTTTTT
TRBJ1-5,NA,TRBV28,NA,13,CASRPDPNQPQHF,TGTGCCAGCAGACCCGACCCCAATCAGCCCCAGCATTTT
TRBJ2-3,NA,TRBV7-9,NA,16,CASSFPQGWHTDTQYF,TGTGCCAGCAGCTTCCCACAGGGATGGCACACAGATACGCAGTATTTT
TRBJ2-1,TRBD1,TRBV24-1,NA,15,CATSDRGTVDNEQFF,TGTGCCACCAGTGATAGAGGGACAGTAGACAATGAGCAGTTCTTC
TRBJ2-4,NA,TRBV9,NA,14,CASSGGLAKDIQYF,TGTGCCAGCAGTGGGGGGTTGGCAAAGGACATTCAGTACTTC
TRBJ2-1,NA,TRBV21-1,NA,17,CASSERTTLWSYNEQFF,TGTGCCAGCAGCGAAAGGACTACCCTATGGTCCTACAATGAGCAGTTCTTC
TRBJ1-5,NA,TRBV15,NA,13,CATSRATNLPQHF,TGTGCCACCAGCAGAGCTACAAATCTGCCCCAGCATTTT
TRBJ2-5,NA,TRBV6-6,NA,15,CASSPFSRGRETQYF,TGTGCCAGCAGTCCCTTCAGTCGGGGGCGTGAGACCCAGTACTTC
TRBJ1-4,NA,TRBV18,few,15,CASSPPGTWNGKLFF,TGTGCCAGCTCACCACCCGGCACCTGGAATGGGAAACTGTTTTTT
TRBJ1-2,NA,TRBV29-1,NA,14,CSVVYGGLNYGYTF,TGCAGCGTTGTGTATGGGGGGCTGAACTATGGCTACACCTTC
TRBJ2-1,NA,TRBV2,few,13,CASSDGPDNEQFF,TGTGCCAGCAGTGATGGGCCAGACAATGAGCAGTTCTTC
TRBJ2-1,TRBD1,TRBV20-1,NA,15,CSPSTTDRGYNEQFF,TGCAGCCCATCAACAACGGACAGGGGGTACAATGAGCAGTTCTTC
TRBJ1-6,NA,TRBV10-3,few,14,CAISNVATNSPLHF,TGTGCCATCAGTAACGTAGCTACTAATTCACCCCTCCACTTT
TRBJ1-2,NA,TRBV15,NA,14,CATSTEGRAPGYTF,TGTGCCACCAGCACCGAGGGAAGAGCTCCTGGCTACACCTTC